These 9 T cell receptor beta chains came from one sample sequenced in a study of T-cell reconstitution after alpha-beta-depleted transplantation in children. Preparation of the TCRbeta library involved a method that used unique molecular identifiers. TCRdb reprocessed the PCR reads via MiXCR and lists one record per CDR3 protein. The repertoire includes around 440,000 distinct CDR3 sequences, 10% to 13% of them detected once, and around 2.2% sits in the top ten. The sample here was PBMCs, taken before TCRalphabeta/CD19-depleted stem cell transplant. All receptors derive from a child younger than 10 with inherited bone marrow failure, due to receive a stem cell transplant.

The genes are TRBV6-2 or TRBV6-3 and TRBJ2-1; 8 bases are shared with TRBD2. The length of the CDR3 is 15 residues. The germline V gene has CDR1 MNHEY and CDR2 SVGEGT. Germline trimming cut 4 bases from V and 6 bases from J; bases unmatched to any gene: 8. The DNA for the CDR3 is TGTGCCAGCAGTTCGCCCAGCGGGAGCCTCAATGAGCAGTTCTTC. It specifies CASSSPSGSLNEQFF.

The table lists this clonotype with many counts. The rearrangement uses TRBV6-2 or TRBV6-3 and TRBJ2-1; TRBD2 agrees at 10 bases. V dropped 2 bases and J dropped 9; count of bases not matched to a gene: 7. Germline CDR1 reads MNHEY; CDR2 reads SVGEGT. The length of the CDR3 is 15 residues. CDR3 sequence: CASSYVLAGVGEQFF. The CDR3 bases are TGTGCCAGCAGTTACGTGCTAGCGGGAGTGGGTGAGCAGTTCTTC.

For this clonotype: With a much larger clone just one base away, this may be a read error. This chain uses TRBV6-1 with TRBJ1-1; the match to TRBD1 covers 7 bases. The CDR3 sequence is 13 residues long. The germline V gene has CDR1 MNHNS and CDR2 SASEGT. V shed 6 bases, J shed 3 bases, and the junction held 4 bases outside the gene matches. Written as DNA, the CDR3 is TGTGCCAGCAGCACAGGGGAGCACACTGAAGCTTTCTTT. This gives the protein CASSTGEHTEAFF.

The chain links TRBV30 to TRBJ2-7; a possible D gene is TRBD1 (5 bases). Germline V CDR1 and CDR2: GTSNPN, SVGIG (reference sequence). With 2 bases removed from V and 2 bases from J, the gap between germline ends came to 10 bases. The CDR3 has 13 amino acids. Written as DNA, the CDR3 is TGTGCCTGGAGTCTACCGACAGCCTACGAGCAGTACTTC. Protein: CAWSLPTAYEQYF.

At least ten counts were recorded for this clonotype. CDR3 DNA sequence: TGCGCCAGCAGCTTGACTCCGGGTAATGAAAAACTGTTTTTT. Translated: CASSLTPGNEKLFF. The chain links TRBV5-1 to TRBJ1-4, with no clear D. Trimming left V 1 base short and J 4 bases short, with 8 bases between. Germline CDR1 is SGHRS and CDR2 is YFSETQ. The CDR3 has 14 residues.

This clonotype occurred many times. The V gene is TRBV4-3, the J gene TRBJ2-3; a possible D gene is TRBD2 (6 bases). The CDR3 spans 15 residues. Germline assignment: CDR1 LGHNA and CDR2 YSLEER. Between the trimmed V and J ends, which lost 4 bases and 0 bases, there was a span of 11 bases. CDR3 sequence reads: CASSLIAASTDTQYF. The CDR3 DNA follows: TGCGCCAGCAGCCTGATAGCGGCTAGCACAGATACGCAGTATTTT.

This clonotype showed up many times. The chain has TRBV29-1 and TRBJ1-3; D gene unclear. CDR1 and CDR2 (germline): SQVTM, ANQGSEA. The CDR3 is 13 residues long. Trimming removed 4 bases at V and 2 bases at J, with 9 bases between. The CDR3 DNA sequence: TGCAGCGTTGGGGGTCTTACTGGAAACACCATATATTTT. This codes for CSVGGLTGNTIYF.

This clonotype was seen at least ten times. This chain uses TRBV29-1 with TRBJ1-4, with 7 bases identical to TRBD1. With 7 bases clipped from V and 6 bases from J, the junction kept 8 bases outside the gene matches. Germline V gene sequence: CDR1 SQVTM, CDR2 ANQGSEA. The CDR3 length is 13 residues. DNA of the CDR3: TGCAGCGGGAGATGGACAGGCTATGAAAAACTGTTTTTT. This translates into CSGRWTGYEKLFF.

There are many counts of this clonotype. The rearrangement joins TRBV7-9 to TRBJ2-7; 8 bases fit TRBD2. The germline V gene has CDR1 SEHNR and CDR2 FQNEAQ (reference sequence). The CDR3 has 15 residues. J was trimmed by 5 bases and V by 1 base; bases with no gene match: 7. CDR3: CASSLGSGITHEQYF. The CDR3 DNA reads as TGTGCCAGCAGCTTAGGTAGCGGGATTACCCACGAGCAGTACTTC.